Shown below are 10 T cell receptor beta chains from a single sample sequenced in a study of T cells expressing NK-cell markers. TCRdb re-called the 5' RACE reads and catalogs CDR3 proteins one per entry, DNA excluded. This table holds roughly 300,000 distinct CDR3 sequences. Material for sequencing was blood T cells: a sorted CD56 or NKG2C T cell subset, CD4+ or CD8+ T cells, or bulk PBMC T cells (not recorded which). The receptor source for this set is a woman between 18 and 70 years old in good health.

This rearrangement joins TRBV2 to TRBJ2-4; TCRdb selects TRBD2, and the lack of DNA leaves this call unchecked. The CDR3 contains 15 residues. Germline-derived CDR1 and CDR2 are SNHLY and FYNNEI. The CDR3 sequence: CASRQPGGAKNIQYF.

CDR3 residues: CASSVQTTGELFF. The gene calls are TRBV9 and TRBJ2-2. Looked up from germline, CDR1 is SGDLS and CDR2 is YYNGEE. CDR3 size: 13 residues.

This chain connects TRBV3-1 to TRBJ2-7; TCRdb outputs TRBD1, but without DNA this stays unchecked. The CDR3 runs 16 residues. CDR1 is LGHDT and CDR2 is YNNKEL in the germline V gene (reference sequence). CDR3 region: CASSPLGQGVSYEQYF.

The rearrangement uses TRBV5-5 and TRBJ1-6; lacking DNA, the TRBD1 call made by TCRdb goes unchecked. Germline assignment: CDR1 SGHKS and CDR2 YYEKEE (reference sequence). This CDR3 spans 16 amino acids. The CDR3 reads CASSLEGAAFNSPLHF.

The chain has TRBV3-1 and TRBJ2-3; there is no DNA to check the TCRdb D call of TRBD1. The CDR3 spans 14 residues. The V gene's germline CDR1 is LGHDT and CDR2 YNNKEL (reference sequence). CDR3 protein: CASSQLGVVGTQYF.

The rearrangement uses TRBV11-2 and TRBJ2-5. This CDR3 has 18 amino acids. Per germline, CDR1 SGHAT and CDR2 FQNNGV. The chain's CDR3 is CASSHAFSLVQLRETQYF.

The chain links TRBV5-4 to TRBJ2-3; TCRdb's D call, TRBD2, is unchecked because there is no DNA. The germline gives CDR1 SGHNT, CDR2 YYREEE (reference sequence). The CDR3 is 16 residues long. The CDR3 sequence is CASSKFTSGSGDTQYF.

This chain joins TRBV6-1 and TRBJ2-5; TCRdb gives TRBD2 as the D gene, but with no DNA this cannot be confirmed. Germline CDR1 and CDR2: MNHNS and SASEGT. The CDR3 runs to 15 residues. The CDR3 sequence: CASSRGWGDLETQYF.

The V call is TRBV5-1, the J call TRBJ1-2. The germline CDR1 and CDR2 sequences are SGHRS and YFSETQ. The CDR3 has 13 amino acids. CDR3 amino acids: CASSSGGVYGYTF.

This chain connects TRBV27 to TRBJ1-6; the TCRdb D gene call, TRBD1, has no DNA to confirm it. The CDR3 is made up of 15 amino acids. Germline CDR1 and CDR2: MNHEY and SMNVEV (reference sequence). This chain's CDR3 is CASGIWTGVDSPLHF.